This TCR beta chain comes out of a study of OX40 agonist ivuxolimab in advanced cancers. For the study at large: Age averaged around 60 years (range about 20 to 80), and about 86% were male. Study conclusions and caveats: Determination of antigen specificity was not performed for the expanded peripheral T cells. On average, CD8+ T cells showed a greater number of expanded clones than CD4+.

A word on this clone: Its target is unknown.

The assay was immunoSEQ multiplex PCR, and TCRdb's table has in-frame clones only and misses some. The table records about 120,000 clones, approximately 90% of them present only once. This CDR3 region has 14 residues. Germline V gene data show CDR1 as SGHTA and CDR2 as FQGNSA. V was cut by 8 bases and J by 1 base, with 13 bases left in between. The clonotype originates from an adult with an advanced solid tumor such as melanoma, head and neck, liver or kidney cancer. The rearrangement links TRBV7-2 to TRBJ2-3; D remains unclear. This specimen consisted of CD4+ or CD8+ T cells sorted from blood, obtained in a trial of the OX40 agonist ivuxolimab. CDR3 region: CASQSRTGTDTQYF. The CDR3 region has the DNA TGTGCCAGCCAGTCTCGAACAGGCACAGATACGCAGTATTTT.